A selection of T cell receptor beta chains follows, all from one sample in a study of cytomegalovirus exposure and HLA in healthy donors. Assay: immunoSEQ multiplex PCR; the TCRdb copy retains only in-frame clones and omits some. The sample lists approximately 120,000 clones, roughly 85% occurring once. Source material: PBMCs. The receptor source for this set is a man aged 18 to 30 in good health and CMV-seropositive. The CDR3 runs from the conserved cysteine through the conserved F or W. The D gene is left open where the match is weak. Clone size is shown for a subset of rows, as once, few, many or a class of expanded clone.

J | D | size | V | DNA | CDR3
TRBJ2-3 | TRBD2 | - | TRBV6-4 | TGTGCCAGCAGTGAAAGCGGGGGGGCAGATACGCAGTATTTT | CASSESGGADTQYF
TRBJ1-1 | TRBD1 | once | TRBV5-1 | TGCGCCAGTAGAGGGACAGATTTTGAAGCTTTCTTT | CASRGTDFEAFF
TRBJ2-7 | - | - | TRBV27 | TGTGCCAGCAGTTTAGCGGGGTCAGGCATGTACGAGCAGTACTTC | CASSLAGSGMYEQYF
TRBJ1-2 | - | - | TRBV6-5 | TGTGCCAGCAGCTTGCACCAGCGGGGTTCTGGCTACACCTTC | CASSLHQRGSGYTF
TRBJ1-5 | - | - | TRBV2 | TGTGCCAGCAGCCTAACAGGGATTAACGGCAATCAGCCCCAGCATTTT | CASSLTGINGNQPQHF
TRBJ2-3 | TRBD1 | once | TRBV5-1 | TGCGCCAGCAGCCAACAGGGGGTCACAGATACGCAGTATTTT | CASSQQGVTDTQYF
TRBJ1-3 | TRBD1 | once | TRBV18 | TGTGCCAGCTCACCAACCGACAGGGAGGCTGGAAACACCATATATTTT | CASSPTDREAGNTIYF
TRBJ2-2 | TRBD2 | - | TRBV11-3 | TGTGCCAGCAGCTCCTTAGCGGGGGTAAACACCGGGGAGCTGTTTTTT | CASSSLAGVNTGELFF
TRBJ2-4 | - | - | TRBV4-1 | TGCGCCAGCAGCCTACTTGGCGGGATAGCCAAAAACATTCAGTACTTC | CASSLLGGIAKNIQYF
TRBJ1-1 | - | few | TRBV5-6 | TGTGCCAGCAGCACAGGGTCGAACACTGAAGCTTTCTTT | CASSTGSNTEAFF
TRBJ1-4 | - | - | TRBV7-9 | TGTGCCAGCAGCTCCGTTAATGAAAAACTGTTTTTT | CASSSVNEKLFF
TRBJ1-6 | TRBD1 | - | TRBV5-6 | TGTGCCAGCAGCGTGGACAGGGCGGTAACTTCACCCCTCCACTTT | CASSVDRAVTSPLHF
TRBJ2-5 | - | - | TRBV28 | TGTGCCAGCAGTTTATTGGAGGGGATAGAGACCCAGTACTTC | CASSLLEGIETQYF
TRBJ1-1 | TRBD1 | few | TRBV28 | TGTGCCAGCAGTTTAACCGGGACAGCCCAGGGATATGAAGCTTTCTTT | CASSLTGTAQGYEAFF
TRBJ1-1 | - | few | TRBV6-6 | TGTGCCAGCGATAAAGGGGGGGTCACTGAAGCTTTCTTT | CASDKGGVTEAFF
TRBJ1-2 | - | - | TRBV7-2 | TGTGCCAGCAGCTTAGCCCCAGGCAATCCTGGCTACACCTTC | CASSLAPGNPGYTF
TRBJ2-5 | TRBD2 | - | TRBV15 | TGTGCCACCAGCCCCCGGACTAGCGGGGGTCAAGAGACCCAGTACTTC | CATSPRTSGGQETQYF
TRBJ1-4 | - | - | TRBV6-5 | TGTGCCAGCAGTTACTCGGCGGGGAATAATGAAAAACTGTTTTTT | CASSYSAGNNEKLFF